A single sample is the source of the 27 T cell receptor beta chains below, sequenced in a study of cytomegalovirus exposure and HLA in healthy donors. This PCR relied on a set of 60 Vbeta primers and 13 Jbeta primers. Repertoires were generated with immunoSEQ multiplex PCR, while TCRdb's copy carries only in-frame clones and drops some. This sample has fewer than 180,000 clones, with about four fifths found just once. The sequencing sample was made of PBMCs. The receptors here all came from a human donor in good health.

This clone was seen once. V gene TRBV7-9 combines with J gene TRBJ2-1; 9 positions agree with TRBD2. The V gene's germline CDR1 is SEHNR and CDR2 FQNEAQ (reference sequence). The junction had 10 bases not matched to a gene; V was cut back by 5 bases and J by 5 bases. This CDR3 comprises 16 residues. The CDR3 DNA reads TGTGCCAGCAGCCAAAGCTGGACTAGCGTTGACAATGAGCAGTTCTTC. It yields the protein CASSQSWTSVDNEQFF.

The chain recombines TRBV5-1 with TRBJ2-7; TRBD2 is a possible D gene (5 bases). From germline, CDR1 is SGHRS and CDR2 YFSETQ. Trimming removed 0 bases from V and 0 bases from J, with 16 bases in between. This CDR3 contains 17 residues. The CDR3 here is CASSLAPDPSSSYEQYF. The CDR3 DNA is TGCGCCAGCAGCTTGGCCCCGGACCCTAGCAGCTCCTACGAGCAGTACTTC.

The J gene is TRBJ2-5, the V gene TRBV6-6; 7 nucleotides align to TRBD1. The trim removed 6 bases at V and 2 bases at J, leaving 6 bases unmatched. Looked up from germline, CDR1 is MNHNY and CDR2 is SVGAGI (reference sequence). This CDR3 is built from 14 residues. The CDR3, as DNA: TGTGCCAGCAGATGGACAGGACCTCAAGAGACCCAGTACTTC. It codes for CASRWTGPQETQYF.

The chain links TRBV7-2 to TRBJ1-3; no clear D gene. Per germline, CDR1 SGHTA and CDR2 FQGNSA. Trimming removed 5 bases from V and 0 bases from J, with 5 bases in between. The CDR3 spans 13 residues. In DNA form, the CDR3 reads TGTGCCAGCAGCCCTTTCTCTGGAAACACCATATATTTT. As protein: CASSPFSGNTIYF.

The rearrangement uses TRBV7-6 and TRBJ2-3; D is ambiguous. V lost 5 bases to trimming and J lost 2 bases, with 8 bases between them. Germline CDR1 reads SGHVS; CDR2 reads FNYEAQ. This CDR3 is built from 13 residues. DNA for the CDR3: TGTGCCAGCAGCGGTCCCTACACAGATACGCAGTATTTT. The encoded protein is CASSGPYTDTQYF.

This clone was counted once. The V gene is TRBV7-2, the J gene TRBJ2-7; TRBD1 is a possible D gene (6 bases). CDR1 is SGHTA, CDR2 FQGNSA, per germline. This CDR3 contains 15 residues. Trimming left V 4 bases short and J 4 bases short, with 17 bases between. The CDR3 DNA reads TGTGCCAGCAGCTCGGGTTGGGGGCAGCAATACGAGCAGTACTTC. As protein: CASSSGWGQQYEQYF.

V is TRBV10-2 and J is TRBJ1-2, with D perhaps TRBD1 (6 bases). With 7 bases removed from V and 4 bases from J, the gap between germline ends came to 19 bases. CDR1 and CDR2 (germline): WSHSY, SAAADI. The CDR3 loop spans 15 amino acids. The CDR3 bases are TGCGCCAGCACCCCGTCCCAGGGAGGGGGCTATGGCTACACCTTC. This translates into CASTPSQGGGYGYTF.

The chain uses TRBV6-1 and TRBJ2-7; TRBD2 matches 10 bases. The CDR3 totals 15 residues. The trim removed 5 bases at V and 4 bases at J, leaving 8 bases unmatched. Germline assignment: CDR1 MNHNS and CDR2 SASEGT. The CDR3 DNA reads TGTGCCAGCAGTTCCGAGCGGGAGGGCCGTTACGAGCAGTACTTC. It codes for CASSSEREGRYEQYF.

This clone occurred once. The chain combines TRBV6-5 with TRBJ1-5; no firm D call. Between the trimmed V and J ends, which lost 2 bases and 9 bases, there was a span of 17 bases. This CDR3 has 15 residues. Germline loops: CDR1 MNHEY, CDR2 SVGAGI. CDR3 bases: TGTGCCAGCAGTTACCGAATCGCGGGAGAAGGGCCCCAGCATTTT. This gives the protein CASSYRIAGEGPQHF.

This chain connects TRBV21-1 to TRBJ2-7; the D call in the table, TRBD2, was not verified against the DNA. TRBV21-1 is classified as a pseudogene. The CDR3 has 16 residues. Here the CDR3 reads CASSARTSESSYEQYF. The CDR3 nucleotides are TGTGCCAGCAGCGCACGGACTAGCGAGAGCTCCTACGAGCAGTACTTC.

This clone was detected a few times. The rearrangement uses TRBV27 and TRBJ2-3; weak D call: TRBD2 (5 bases). Germline CDR1 is MNHEY and CDR2 is SMNVEV (reference sequence). The CDR3 has 12 amino acids. The V end lost 4 bases, the J end lost 5 bases, and 7 bases lay between the germline ends. DNA of the CDR3: TGTGCCAGCAGTTACGGGAAAGATACGCAGTATTTT. Translating gives CASSYGKDTQYF.

The J gene is TRBJ1-3, the V gene TRBV30, with 7 bases fitting TRBD1. Germline assignment: CDR1 GTSNPN and CDR2 SVGIG (reference sequence). V gave up 3 bases and J gave up 4 bases; unmatched junction bases: 30. CDR3 size: 22 residues. The CDR3 here is CAWRRVTGNPSQVVTQGNTIYF. In DNA form, the CDR3 reads TGTGCCTGGAGACGAGTGACAGGGAACCCATCCCAAGTAGTTACCCAAGGAAACACCATATATTTT. The entire variable domain, with the rest obtained from reference TRBV30 and TRBJ1-3, is as follows: SQTIHQWPATLVQPVGSPLSLECTVEGTSNPNLYWYRQAAGRGLQLLFYSVGIGQISSEVPQNLSASRPQDRQFILSSKKLLLSDSGFYLCAWRRVTGNPSQVVTQGNTIYFGEGSWLTVV.

The chain joins TRBV7-9 to TRBJ1-1, with TRBD1 as a possible D gene (6 bases). The ends were cut back, 3 bases at V and 7 bases at J, with 12 bases in the middle. Germline loops: CDR1 SEHNR, CDR2 FQNEAQ (reference sequence). The CDR3 is made up of 13 amino acids. CDR3 DNA: TGTGCCAGCAGCTTCAATCAGGGGCTTGAAGCTTTCTTT. This encodes CASSFNQGLEAFF.

The table lists this clone with a count of one. The same CDR3 arises from other DNA sequences in this sample as well. The J gene is TRBJ2-3, the V gene TRBV19; D might be TRBD2 (5 bases). Trimming took off 3 bases at V and 0 bases at J, with 10 bases between the two ends. CDR1 and CDR2 (germline): LNHDA, SQIVND (reference sequence). The CDR3 is 15 residues long. The CDR3 is CASSIRADSTDTQYF. The CDR3 coding sequence is TGTGCCAGTAGTATCCGAGCGGATAGCACAGATACGCAGTATTTT.

This chain connects TRBV5-1 to TRBJ1-2; 8 bases agree with TRBD1. Germline CDR1 and CDR2: SGHRS and YFSETQ. The junction had 6 bases not matched to a gene; V was cut back by 4 bases and J by 4 bases. This CDR3 contains 14 residues. CDR3 DNA: TGCGCCAGCAGCCGGGAGGACAGGGCCTATGGCTACACCTTC. Its translation is CASSREDRAYGYTF. The full variable domain, with the rest looked up from reference TRBV5-1 and TRBJ1-2, is KAGVTQTPRYLIKTRGQQVTLSCSPISGHRSVSWYQQTPGQGLQFLFEYFSETQRNKGNFPGRFSGRQFSNSRSEMNVSTLELGDSALYLCASSREDRAYGYTFGSGTRLTVV.

The rearrangement uses TRBV7-9 and TRBJ1-4; possible D gene TRBD1, 6 bases. The CDR3 has 16 residues. V lost 3 bases and J lost 6, with 17 bases in between. Per the germline V gene, CDR1 is SEHNR and CDR2 is FQNEAQ (reference sequence). The CDR3 DNA reads as TGTGCCAGCAGCTTGGGGGTGGGGGCGTTGGATGAAAAACTGTTTTTT. As protein: CASSLGVGALDEKLFF.

The chain links TRBV7-2 to TRBJ2-7; the match to TRBD2 covers 9 bases. Germline trimming cut 1 base from V and 9 bases from J; bases unmatched to any gene: 10. In germline, CDR1 is SGHTA, CDR2 FQGNSA. The CDR3 covers 15 residues. Here the CDR3 DNA reads TGTGCCAGCAGCTTAGAGAACCTAGCGGGGAAATCGCAGTACTTC. It encodes CASSLENLAGKSQYF.

V usage is TRBV30 and J usage is TRBJ1-1; D is unclear. The CDR3 sequence is 13 residues long. Germline CDR1 and CDR2: GTSNPN and SVGIG (reference sequence). V shed 4 bases and J shed 5 bases, with 14 bases lying between them. The CDR3 loop reads CAWTPERETEAFF. For the CDR3, the DNA is TGTGCCTGGACCCCGGAGAGGGAAACTGAAGCTTTCTTT. The whole variable domain, remainder taken from reference TRBV30 and TRBJ1-1, is SQTIHQWPATLVQPVGSPLSLECTVEGTSNPNLYWYRQAAGRGLQLLFYSVGIGQISSEVPQNLSASRPQDRQFILSSKKLLLSDSGFYLCAWTPERETEAFFGQGTRLTVV.

This chain connects TRBV4-1 to TRBJ2-7, with TRBD1 identical over 9 bases. V lost 3 bases to trimming and J lost 5 bases; unmatched junction nucleotides: 8. The CDR3 is 15 amino acids. Germline-derived CDR1 and CDR2 are MGHRA and YSYEKL. CDR3 loop: CASSHPTGGYDEQYF. In DNA, the CDR3 is TGCGCCAGCAGCCATCCGACAGGGGGATACGACGAGCAGTACTTC.

The CDR3 nucleotides read TGTGCCAGCAGCCGTGCGGACAGGGGCCTTTATTCACCCCTCCACTTT. It codes for CASSRADRGLYSPLHF. The chain recombines TRBV5-6 with TRBJ1-6, with 9 bases identical to TRBD1. The CDR3 is 16 amino acids. The V and J ends lost 4 bases and 8 bases, in that order; junction bases with no gene match: 10. The germline CDR1 and CDR2 sequences are SGHDT and YYEEEE.

The sample holds one count of this clone. The rearrangement links TRBV6-1 to TRBJ2-2; D might be TRBD2 (5 bases). The CDR3 has 15 residues. V was shortened by 6 bases and J by 0 bases, with 11 bases between the two germline ends. Germline CDR1 MNHNS, CDR2 SASEGT. CDR3 DNA: TGTGCCAGCAGCGTGGTCGGGACGAACACCGGGGAGCTGTTTTTT. Its translation is CASSVVGTNTGELFF.

This chain uses TRBV13 with TRBJ2-3; the match to TRBD2 covers 11 bases. Germline lookup yields CDR1 PRHDT and CDR2 FYEKMQ (reference sequence). V trimming: 5 bases; J trimming: 3 bases; junction bases outside the gene matches: 10. This CDR3 spans 17 amino acids. The CDR3 reads CASSRKISGRGTDTQYF. The CDR3, as DNA: TGTGCCAGCAGCCGAAAGATTAGCGGGAGGGGGACAGATACGCAGTATTTT. The full variable domain, in which reference TRBV13 and TRBJ2-3 provide the parts outside the CDR3, is AAGVIQSPRHLIKEKRETATLKCYPIPRHDTVYWYQQGPGQDPQFLISFYEKMQSDKGSIPDRFSAQQFSDYHSELNMSSLELGDSALYFCASSRKISGRGTDTQYFGPGTRLTVL.

This chain connects TRBV7-2 to TRBJ2-7; maybe TRBD1 (6 bases). V shed 5 bases and J shed 6 bases, with 11 bases lying between them. The germline gives CDR1 SGHTA, CDR2 FQGNSA. The CDR3 covers 12 residues. The CDR3 spells CASSQVTGEQYF. The DNA of the CDR3 is TGTGCCAGCAGCCAAGTGACAGGCGAGCAGTACTTC.

This clone was counted a single time. V usage is TRBV28 and J usage is TRBJ1-5; TRBD1 aligns across 9 bases. Per the germline V gene, CDR1 is MDHEN and CDR2 is SYDVKM. V was clipped by 2 bases and J by 6 bases; unmatched bases: 8. This CDR3 is built from 16 residues. The DNA of the CDR3 is TGTGCCAGCAGTTTAAGAGCGGGACAGGGCGGTCAGCCCCAGCATTTT. It is translated as CASSLRAGQGGQPQHF.

The chain is built from TRBV19 and TRBJ1-3; 9 bases line up with TRBD1. The CDR3 totals 18 residues. CDR1 is LNHDA, CDR2 SQIVND, per germline (reference sequence). The V segment lost 2 bases and the J segment 2 bases; nucleotides outside the gene matches: 10. The CDR3 DNA is TGTGCCAGTAGTATATTTCGGGACAGGGCATCTCCTGGAAACACCATATATTTT. Residues: CASSIFRDRASPGNTIYF.

This chain joins TRBV29-1 and TRBJ1-2, with D possibly TRBD1 on 6 matching bases. V was cut by 4 bases and J by 3 bases, with 9 bases left in between. The V gene's germline CDR1 is SQVTM and CDR2 ANQGSEA. The CDR3 runs to 12 residues. CDR3 amino acids: CSVGDTDYGYTF. The CDR3 DNA reads TGCAGCGTTGGGGACACTGACTATGGCTACACCTTC.

The V call is TRBV2, the J call TRBJ2-3, with 7 bases identical to TRBD2. Germline-derived CDR1 and CDR2 are SNHLY and FYNNEI. This CDR3 has 14 residues. V lost 6 bases to trimming and J lost 2 bases; unmatched junction nucleotides: 5. The CDR3 region is CASRAGLFTDTQYF. DNA for the CDR3: TGTGCCAGCAGAGCGGGACTTTTCACAGATACGCAGTATTTT.